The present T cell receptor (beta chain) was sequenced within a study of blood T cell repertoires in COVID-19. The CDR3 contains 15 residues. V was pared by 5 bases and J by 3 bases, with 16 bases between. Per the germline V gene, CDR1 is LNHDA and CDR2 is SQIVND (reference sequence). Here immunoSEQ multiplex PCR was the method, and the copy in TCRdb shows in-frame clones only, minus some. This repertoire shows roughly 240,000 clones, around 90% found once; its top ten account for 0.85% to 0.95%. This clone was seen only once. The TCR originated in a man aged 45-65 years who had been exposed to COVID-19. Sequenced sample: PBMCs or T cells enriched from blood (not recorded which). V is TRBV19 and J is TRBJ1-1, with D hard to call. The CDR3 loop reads CASSQRHGFDTEAFF. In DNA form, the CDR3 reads TGTGCCAGTAGTCAGCGGCACGGGTTCGACACTGAAGCTTTCTTT.